A selection of T cell receptor beta chains follows, all from one sample in a study of regulatory T cells in long-lasting Graves disease. From the multiplex PCR reads, TCRdb called clonotypes with MiXCR, one entry per CDR3 protein. The top ten clones hold under 20% of a sample with more than 300,000 distinct CDR3 sequences, about 11% of them seen once. The sample was also reused in another study, on T cells in Graves' hyperthyroidism and ophthalmopathy.

The sequencing used peripheral blood mononuclear cells (PBMCs), collected at new diagnosis, from a patient treated with antithyroid drugs. The receptors come from a woman aged 18-29 years with Graves disease. CDR3s include the opening cysteine and the closing phenylalanine or tryptophan. D genes are given only for firm matches. Rows give clone size only sometimes, using once, few, many, or a class for an expanded clone.

>16|TRBV11-2|TRBJ2-7|many|TRBD2
CASIISGSGTFYEQYF
TGTGCCAGCATCATTAGCGGTAGCGGGACGTTCTACGAGCAGTACTTC
>13|TRBV7-3|TRBJ1-1|many|.
CASSITVNTEAFF
TGTGCCAGCAGCATAACAGTGAACACTGAAGCTTTCTTT
>17|TRBV7-8|TRBJ1-3|many|TRBD1
CASSLRDRDVSGNTIYF
TGTGCCAGCAGCTTAAGGGACAGGGACGTCTCTGGAAACACCATATATTTT
>15|TRBV3-1|TRBJ2-7|few|.
CASSQLLAGSNGQYF
TGTGCCAGCAGCCAACTTCTGGCGGGATCAAACGGGCAGTACTTC
>15|TRBV19|TRBJ1-2|many|.
CASFDGTVLNYGYTF
TGTGCCAGTTTTGACGGGACGGTACTTAACTATGGCTACACCTTC
>12|TRBV11-2|TRBJ2-4|many|.
CASSFSGNIQYF
TGTGCCAGCAGCTTCTCAGGCAACATTCAGTACTTC
>15|TRBV12-5|TRBJ2-3|many|.
CASGLDSFGTDTQYF
TGTGCTAGTGGTTTGGATAGTTTTGGCACAGATACGCAGTATTTT
>16|TRBV4-2|TRBJ2-2|many|.
CASSQEVHANTGELFF
TGTGCCAGCAGCCAAGAGGTTCACGCGAACACCGGGGAGCTGTTTTTT
>13|TRBV6-1|TRBJ1-5|.|.
CASTQGLDQPQHF
TGTGCCAGCACCCAGGGCTTGGATCAGCCCCAGCATTTT
>14|TRBV20-1|TRBJ1-2|.|.
CSASPGRGVYGYTF
TGCAGTGCTTCGCCGGGGAGGGGCGTCTATGGCTACACCTTC
>12|TRBV7-9|TRBJ2-7|many|.
CASSIVVDEQYF
TGTGCCAGCAGCATAGTGGTTGACGAGCAGTACTTC
>15|TRBV6-1|TRBJ2-6|many|.
CASNSPSSGANVLTF
TGTGCCAGCAACAGCCCAAGCTCTGGGGCCAACGTCCTGACTTTC
>13|TRBV6-1|TRBJ2-3|.|TRBD2
CAVRGVGTDTQYF
TGTGCCGTACGGGGGGTGGGCACAGATACGCAGTATTTT
>16|TRBV4-2|TRBJ1-5|.|TRBD1
CASSQPPGQGNQPQHF
TGTGCCAGCAGCCAACCCCCGGGACAGGGGAATCAGCCCCAGCATTTT
>15|TRBV4-1|TRBJ2-3|.|.
CASSQVGFSTDTQYF
TGCGCCAGCAGCCAAGTAGGGTTCAGCACAGATACGCAGTATTTT
>22|TRBV12-3/TRBV12-4|TRBJ2-1|many|TRBD2
CASSLGVGRSSGRSGSYNEQFF
TGTGCCAGCAGTTTAGGGGTGGGACGATCTAGCGGGAGGTCTGGCTCCTACAATGAGCAGTTCTTC
>12|TRBV20-1|TRBJ2-5|many|.
CSAPSGQETQYF
TGCAGTGCCCCATCAGGGCAAGAGACCCAGTACTTC